Listed here is a single T cell receptor beta chain. Each participant with HIV received care in the United States. This record belongs to a study of long-term antiretroviral therapy in people with HIV. Sequencing used immunoSEQ v3.0 at survey level. Sequencing was designed to cover 40,000-50,000 T-cell genomes in each sample. TCRdb's table, derived via immunoSEQ multiplex PCR, lists solely in-frame clones and lacks some. The table records 30,000 to 35,000 clones, about four fifths of them present only once. Trimming cost V 3 bases and J 7 bases, with 10 bases left between them. The CDR3 sequence is 12 residues long. Germline CDR1 MNHEY, CDR2 SMNVEV (reference sequence).

Sample: unsorted PBMCs, taken 0.4 years before starting antiretroviral therapy. This TCR came from a man aged 18 to 30 with HIV. This chain uses TRBV27 with TRBJ2-7; unclear D gene. The CDR3 sequence is CASSFRAGEQYF. The CDR3 DNA reads as TGTGCCAGCAGTTTTAGGGCTGGGGAGCAGTACTTC.